A single sample is the source of the 3 T cell receptor beta chains below, sequenced in a study of blood T cell repertoires in COVID-19. Profiling relied on immunoSEQ multiplex PCR, and the TCRdb table lists in-frame clones only, not all of them. The sample yields under 250,000 clones, 86% seen once. What was sequenced was peripheral blood. All receptors come from a woman aged 55-69 years who had recovered from COVID-19.

The chain combines TRBV28 with TRBJ1-3; D is undetermined. V was trimmed by 5 bases and J by 0 bases, leaving 14 bases between them. Germline CDR1 and CDR2: MDHEN and SYDVKM. The CDR3 is made up of 16 amino acids. The CDR3 DNA sequence: TGTGCCAGCAGTCCCCTGCACAGAAACTCTGGAAACACCATATATTTT. Its protein product is CASSPLHRNSGNTIYF.

This chain uses TRBV6-2 or TRBV6-3 with TRBJ2-2; tentatively, D is TRBD1 (5 bases). CDR3 length: 15 amino acids. Trimming took off 3 bases at V and 1 base at J, with 9 bases between the two ends. Germline assignment: CDR1 MNHEY and CDR2 SVGEGT. The CDR3 is CASSYNTGNTGELFF. The CDR3 DNA reads TGTGCCAGCAGTTATAATACAGGGAACACCGGGGAGCTGTTTTTT.

This clone was detected once. V gene TRBV4-3 combines with J gene TRBJ1-2, with D possibly matching TRBD1 (6 bases). Germline CDR1 and CDR2: LGHNA and YSLEER. The germline V and J ends were trimmed by 4 bases and 8 bases, with 17 bases remaining between them. This CDR3 has 14 residues. The CDR3 DNA follows: TGCGCCAGCAGCCCCTCAGACAGGTCCGGGGGCTACACCTTC. It is translated as CASSPSDRSGGYTF.